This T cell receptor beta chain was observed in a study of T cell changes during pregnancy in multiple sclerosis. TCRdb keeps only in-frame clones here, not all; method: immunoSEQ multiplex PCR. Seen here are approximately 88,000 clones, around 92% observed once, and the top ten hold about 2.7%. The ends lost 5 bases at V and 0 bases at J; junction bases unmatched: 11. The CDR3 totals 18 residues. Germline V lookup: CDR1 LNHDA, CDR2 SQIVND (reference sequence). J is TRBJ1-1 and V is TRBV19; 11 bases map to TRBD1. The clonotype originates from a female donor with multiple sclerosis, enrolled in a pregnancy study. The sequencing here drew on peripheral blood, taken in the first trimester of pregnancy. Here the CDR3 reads CASSPRTGGVGLNTEAFF. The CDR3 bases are TGTGCCAGTAGTCCGAGGACAGGGGGCGTAGGGTTGAACACTGAAGCTTTCTTT.